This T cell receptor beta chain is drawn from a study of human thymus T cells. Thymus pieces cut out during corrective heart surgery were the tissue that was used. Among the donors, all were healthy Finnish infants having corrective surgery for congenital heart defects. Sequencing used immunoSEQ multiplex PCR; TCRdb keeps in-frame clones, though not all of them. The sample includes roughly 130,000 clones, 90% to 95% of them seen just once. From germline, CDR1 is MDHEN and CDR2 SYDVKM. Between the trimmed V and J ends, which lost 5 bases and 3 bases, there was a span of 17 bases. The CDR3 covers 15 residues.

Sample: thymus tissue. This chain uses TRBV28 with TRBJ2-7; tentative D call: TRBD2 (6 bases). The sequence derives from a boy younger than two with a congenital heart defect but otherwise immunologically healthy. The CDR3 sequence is CASSGFVGGFYEQYF. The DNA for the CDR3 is TGTGCCAGCAGTGGGTTCGTGGGGGGATTCTACGAGCAGTACTTC.